These T cell receptor beta chains were read from a single sample in a study of cytotoxic CD8 clonotypes in ibrutinib-treated CLL. TCRdb keeps only in-frame clones here, not all; method: immunoSEQ multiplex PCR. The sample comprises fewer than 90,000 clones, more than 70% of which are singletons, and 5% to 6% rests with the top ten. Sequencing was performed on PBMCs, taken before ibrutinib treatment. Receptors were obtained from a human donor with chronic lymphocytic leukemia. CDR3s include the opening cysteine and the closing phenylalanine or tryptophan. A D gene is named only where the DNA matches it firmly. Only part of the rows carry a size: once, few, many, or a class if the clone is expanded.

abundance	v_gene	d_gene	j_gene	CDR3aa	CDR3nt
-	TRBV11-2	-	TRBJ2-1	CASSLVAHLNEQFF	TGTGCCAGCAGCTTAGTGGCCCATCTCAATGAGCAGTTCTTC
few	TRBV7-3	-	TRBJ2-2	CASSLRLEFRTGELFF	TGTGCCAGCAGCTTAAGACTAGAATTTCGGACCGGGGAGCTGTTTTTT
few	TRBV10-1	-	TRBJ2-1	CASSEEGAVSDEQFF	TGCGCCAGCAGTGAAGAAGGGGCCGTGAGCGATGAGCAGTTCTTC
-	TRBV6-1	TRBD2	TRBJ2-1	CASSAAPSGSSYNEQFF	TGTGCCAGCAGTGCCGCACCTAGCGGGAGCTCCTACAATGAGCAGTTCTTC
-	TRBV27	-	TRBJ1-2	CASSLQGEGGYTF	TGTGCCAGCAGTCTACAGGGTGAAGGTGGCTACACCTTC
-	TRBV19	TRBD1	TRBJ1-1	CASKTGGAGNTEAFF	TGTGCCAGTAAAACAGGGGGCGCGGGGAACACTGAAGCTTTCTTT
once	TRBV29-1	TRBD1	TRBJ2-7	CSVLEIGQGAFYEQYF	TGCAGCGTTTTAGAAATAGGACAGGGGGCTTTCTACGAGCAGTACTTC
-	TRBV6-5	TRBD2	TRBJ2-7	CASSSGRAYEQYF	TGTGCCAGCTCTAGCGGGAGAGCCTACGAGCAGTACTTC
once	TRBV4-1	-	TRBJ2-7	CASSRGTYYEQYF	TGCGCCAGCAGCCGGGGCACTTACTACGAGCAGTACTTC
few	TRBV27	TRBD2	TRBJ2-3	CASSLMASGGTDTQYF	TGTGCCAGCAGTTTAATGGCTAGCGGGGGCACAGATACGCAGTATTTT
-	TRBV6-5	TRBD2	TRBJ2-1	CASTTGGSSYNEQFF	TGTGCCAGCACCACAGGCGGGAGCTCCTACAATGAGCAGTTCTTC
-	TRBV4-1	TRBD2	TRBJ2-3	CASSPGGPTDTQYF	TGCGCCAGCAGCCCGGGAGGCCCCACAGATACGCAGTATTTT
-	TRBV27	TRBD2	TRBJ2-7	CASSLRFGAGVLYEQYF	TGTGCCAGCAGTTTACGATTCGGTGCGGGAGTCCTCTACGAGCAGTACTTC
-	TRBV2	-	TRBJ2-2	CASGYVRQASNTGELFF	TGTGCCAGCGGATATGTCCGGCAGGCTTCGAACACCGGGGAGCTGTTTTTT
once	TRBV5-6	-	TRBJ2-5	CASIDWGVQETQYF	TGTGCCAGCATCGACTGGGGGGTCCAAGAGACCCAGTACTTC
once	TRBV28	TRBD1	TRBJ1-5	CASRSTGGNQPQHF	TGTGCCAGCAGGTCGACAGGGGGCAATCAGCCCCAGCATTTT
-	TRBV15	-	TRBJ1-2	CATSRGYPDSGGYGYTF	TGTGCCACCAGCAGAGGATACCCCGACAGTGGGGGGTATGGCTACACCTTC
-	TRBV6-5	-	TRBJ2-4	CASSYRGSKNIQYF	TGTGCCAGCAGTTACAGGGGGTCCAAAAACATTCAGTACTTC
-	TRBV29-1	-	TRBJ2-7	CSGSGQTYEQYF	TGCAGCGGTAGCGGACAGACCTACGAGCAGTACTTC
-	TRBV19	-	TRBJ1-1	CASSFRSMNTEAFF	TGTGCCAGTAGCTTTAGGAGTATGAACACTGAAGCTTTCTTT
-	TRBV10-3	-	TRBJ1-1	CAISESPHSEAFF	TGTGCCATCAGTGAGTCCCCCCATTCTGAAGCTTTCTTT
once	TRBV28	TRBD2	TRBJ2-3	CASSGGTSGLVLDTQYF	TGTGCCAGCAGTGGCGGGACTAGCGGCCTAGTGCTAGATACGCAGTATTTT
-	TRBV4-2	TRBD1	TRBJ2-7	CASSPLHRGGDYEQYF	TGTGCCAGCAGCCCCCTCCACAGGGGTGGGGACTACGAGCAGTACTTC
-	TRBV19	-	TRBJ1-4	CASKSQGQASEKLFF	TGTGCCAGCAAGAGCCAGGGCCAAGCTTCGGAAAAACTGTTTTTT
-	TRBV6-4	TRBD1	TRBJ2-3	CAKRTGSTDTQYF	TGTGCCAAGAGGACAGGGAGCACAGATACGCAGTATTTT
-	TRBV5-6	TRBD1	TRBJ2-5	CASSPRQGAHRETQYF	TGTGCCAGCAGCCCTAGACAGGGGGCTCATCGGGAGACCCAGTACTTC
once	TRBV11-3	TRBD1	TRBJ1-3	CASSSGTGGIGNTIYF	TGTGCCAGCAGCTCCGGGACAGGGGGCATTGGAAACACCATATATTTT
-	TRBV5-1	-	TRBJ1-1	CASSLDPGRNTEAFF	TGCGCCAGCAGCTTGGATCCAGGGAGGAACACTGAAGCTTTCTTT
-	TRBV6-5	-	TRBJ1-2	CASSSLTGKNNYGYTF	TGTGCCAGCAGTTCTTTGACAGGAAAAAATAACTATGGCTACACCTTC
-	TRBV6-6	TRBD1	TRBJ2-7	CASSQGTGMEEQYF	TGTGCCAGCAGTCAGGGGACAGGGATGGAGGAGCAGTACTTC
-	TRBV19	TRBD1	TRBJ1-3	CASSIGVFLGQGGGNTIYF	TGTGCCAGTAGTATAGGAGTCTTTCTTGGACAGGGCGGAGGAAACACCATATATTTT
-	TRBV7-2	TRBD1	TRBJ1-1	CASSLAPPGTGTTEAFF	TGTGCCAGCAGCTTAGCGCCCCCCGGGACAGGGACAACTGAAGCTTTCTTT
-	TRBV11-3	-	TRBJ2-2	CASSLVRNLNTGELFF	TGTGCCAGCAGCTTAGTTAGGAATCTAAACACCGGGGAGCTGTTTTTT
-	TRBV30	TRBD1	TRBJ1-1	CAWSPQGQGRNTEAFF	TGTGCCTGGAGTCCACAGGGACAGGGGAGGAACACTGAAGCTTTCTTT
-	TRBV6-6	TRBD1	TRBJ2-1	CASSYSGQVHNEQFF	TGTGCCAGCAGTTACTCGGGACAGGTTCACAATGAGCAGTTCTTC
-	TRBV10-1	-	TRBJ2-3	CASSDLGDTQYF	TGCGCCAGCAGTGATCTCGGGGATACACAGTATTTT
-	TRBV29-1	-	TRBJ2-7	CSVEDGPEGIYEQYF	TGCAGCGTTGAAGATGGCCCCGAGGGTATCTACGAGCAGTACTTC
-	TRBV28	-	TRBJ2-1	CASSFGPRPDEQFF	TGTGCCAGCAGTTTCGGACCCCGGCCCGATGAGCAGTTCTTC
-	TRBV5-1	TRBD2	TRBJ2-1	CASSLGLAGFTYNEQFF	TGCGCCAGCAGCTTGGGACTAGCGGGATTTACCTACAATGAGCAGTTCTTC
-	TRBV28	-	TRBJ2-7	CASTYGSRAPNWNF	TGTGCCAGCACCTATGGGAGCCGGGCTCCAAACTGGAACTTC
once	TRBV4-1	TRBD2	TRBJ2-1	CASSHLGSGDNEQFF	TGCGCCAGCAGCCACCTAGGGAGCGGGGACAATGAGCAGTTCTTC
-	TRBV9	TRBD2	TRBJ2-7	CASSPRVAGTYEQYF	TGTGCCAGCAGCCCCAGGGTAGCGGGAACCTACGAGCAGTACTTC